The 16 T cell receptor beta chains below were found in one sample sequenced in a study of T cells in Graves' hyperthyroidism and ophthalmopathy. Amplification targeted TCR beta CDR3 regions from RNA transcripts. HTBI primers were employed in a first-round RT-PCR of the TCR CDR3. From the multiplex PCR reads, TCRdb called clonotypes with MiXCR, one entry per CDR3 protein. The sample comprises more than 300,000 distinct CDR3 sequences, roughly a sixth of which are singletons, and approximately 33% rests with the top ten. Sequencing input: blood. The origin of the receptors is a woman in her 30s with Graves' hyperthyroidism that later progressed to Graves' ophthalmopathy.

This clonotype showed up many times. The rearrangement links TRBV7-2 to TRBJ1-1, with 9 bases matching TRBD1. Germline loops: CDR1 SGHTA, CDR2 FQGNSA. The CDR3 runs 15 residues. J was trimmed by 1 base and V by 5 bases; bases with no gene match: 5. In DNA form, the CDR3 reads TGTGCCAGCAGCGTGCCGGGACAGGGGAACACTGAAGCTTTCTTT. Translating it yields CASSVPGQGNTEAFF.

This clonotype was recorded at least ten times. The chain recombines TRBV27 with TRBJ2-4, with 9 bases aligning to TRBD2. The V and J ends lost 2 bases and 7 bases, in that order; junction bases with no gene match: 3. The CDR3 runs 14 residues. CDR1 and CDR2 from the germline V gene are MNHEY and SMNVEV (reference sequence). The CDR3 bases are TGTGCCAGCAGTTTAGCTAGCGGGATCAACATTCAGTACTTC. It is translated as CASSLASGINIQYF.

This clonotype was found many times. V and J are TRBV28 and TRBJ2-1; D might be TRBD1 (5 bases). CDR1 and CDR2 (germline): MDHEN, SYDVKM. V was cut by 2 bases and J by 12 bases, with 11 bases left in between. The length of the CDR3 is 12 residues. CDR3 DNA sequence: TGTGCCAGCAGTTTAGGAAGAACAGGGCAGTTCTTC. Translation: CASSLGRTGQFF.

This clonotype was seen repeatedly, ten times or more. The DNA of the CDR3 is TGTGCCAGCAGCCTCGGGCGAGCAAACGGCAGGGCAGAGACCCAGTACTTC. Translation gives CASSLGRANGRAETQYF. The rearrangement joins TRBV13 to TRBJ2-5, with a possible D match to TRBD1 (5 bases). Germline CDR1 reads PRHDT; CDR2 reads FYEKMQ (reference sequence). V was trimmed by 5 bases and J by 4 bases, leaving 23 bases between them. The CDR3 length is 17 residues. Filled out from reference TRBV13 and TRBJ2-5, the complete variable domain reads AAGVIQSPRHLIKEKRETATLKCYPIPRHDTVYWYQQGPGQDPQFLISFYEKMQSDKGSIPDRFSAQQFSDYHSELNMSSLELGDSALYFCASSLGRANGRAETQYFGPGTRLLVL.

This clonotype was found many times. J is TRBJ2-1 and V is TRBV6-4; 13 bases are a match to TRBD2. Germline CDR1 and CDR2: MRHNA and SNTAGT. The CDR3 has 17 amino acids. With V trimmed by 2 bases and J by 7 bases, 8 bases remained unmatched. CDR3 sequence (DNA): TGTGCCAGCAGTGACCTCACTACTAGCGGGGGGGCAAATGAGCAGTTCTTC. Translating it yields CASSDLTTSGGANEQFF.

V is TRBV30 and J is TRBJ1-5; D gene uncertain. V lost 1 base and J lost 2, with 6 bases in between. The germline V gene has CDR1 GTSNPN and CDR2 SVGIG (reference sequence). The CDR3 has 13 amino acids. The CDR3: CAWSADRNQPQHF. The CDR3 coding sequence is TGTGCCTGGAGTGCGGACCGCAATCAGCCCCAGCATTTT.

This clonotype has more than one count but fewer than ten. The chain is built from TRBV28 and TRBJ2-7, with a tentative D call TRBD1 (6 bases). Germline loops: CDR1 MDHEN, CDR2 SYDVKM. CDR3 length: 15 residues. V was clipped by 7 bases and J by 9 bases, with 25 bases between them. The CDR3, as DNA: TGTGCCAGCACAATCCCGGGACACTTAGCAACAGGGCAGTACTTC. Translated, it gives CASTIPGHLATGQYF. Looking up the rest from reference TRBV28 and TRBJ2-7 gives the full variable domain: DVKVTQSSRYLVKRTGEKVFLECVQDMDHENMFWYRQDPGLGLRLIYFSYDVKMKEKGDIPEGYSVSREKKERFSLILESASTNQTSMYLCASTIPGHLATGQYFGPGTRLTVT.

This clonotype was counted between two and nine times. This rearrangement joins TRBV12-3 or TRBV12-4 to TRBJ1-4; TRBD1 matches 10 bases. V lost 6 bases and J lost 4; bases outside the gene matches: 2. The CDR3 has 14 residues. This chain's CDR3 is CASRRDRGNEKLFF. DNA for the CDR3: TGTGCCAGCAGGCGGGACAGGGGTAATGAAAAACTGTTTTTT.

The gene calls are TRBV15 and TRBJ2-7; TRBD2 aligns across 8 bases. Germline V CDR1 and CDR2: LNHNV, YYDKDF (reference sequence). Trimming took 3 bases from V and 0 from J; bases not matched to a gene: 7. The CDR3 sequence is 16 residues long. The CDR3 DNA reads TGTGCCACCAGCAGCGTGCGGGGGGTGACCTCCTACGAGCAGTACTTC. Translated: CATSSVRGVTSYEQYF.

This clonotype was found many times. The J gene is TRBJ1-3, the V gene TRBV28; no reliable D call. CDR3 length: 16 residues. Germline V lookup: CDR1 MDHEN, CDR2 SYDVKM. The ends were cut back, 2 bases at V and 0 bases at J, with 11 bases in the middle. The CDR3 DNA reads TGTGCCAGCAGTTTACGGTCTGGGAGCTCTGGAAACACCATATATTTT. Translating gives CASSLRSGSSGNTIYF.

This chain connects TRBV5-1 to TRBJ2-7; D may be TRBD1 (6 bases). The CDR3 spans 14 residues. V gave up 4 bases and J gave up 0 bases, with 11 bases separating them. Germline loops: CDR1 SGHRS, CDR2 YFSETQ. The CDR3 loop is CASSNRDNSYEQYF. CDR3 nucleotide sequence: TGCGCCAGCAGCAACCGGGACAACTCCTACGAGCAGTACTTC.

CDR3 coding DNA: TGTGCCAGCCGGTTGTTGGGGGGGATGAACACTGAAGCTTTCTTT. Its translation: CASRLLGGMNTEAFF. The J gene is TRBJ1-1, the V gene TRBV27; TRBD1 might be the D (5 bases). Trimming took off 8 bases at V and 0 bases at J, with 16 bases between the two ends. Germline V CDR1 and CDR2: MNHEY, SMNVEV (reference sequence). The CDR3 runs 15 residues.

The chain uses TRBV5-1 and TRBJ1-2; 8 bases are shared with TRBD1. V gave up 4 bases and J gave up 5 bases; unmatched junction bases: 10. This CDR3 has 15 residues. Germline V gene data show CDR1 as SGHRS and CDR2 as YFSETQ. Here the CDR3 reads CASSPQRQGSYGYTF. As DNA, the CDR3 is TGCGCCAGCAGCCCCCAAAGACAGGGGTCGTATGGCTACACCTTC.

In this sample, this clonotype turned up many times. V gene TRBV27 combines with J gene TRBJ2-1; D not resolved. The CDR3 covers 16 residues. The ends were cut back, 3 bases at V and 7 bases at J, with 19 bases in the middle. Germline V gene data show CDR1 as MNHEY and CDR2 as SMNVEV (reference sequence). CDR3 protein: CASSFLPIVSVNEQFF. The CDR3 region has the DNA TGTGCCAGCAGTTTTCTTCCCATCGTATCGGTGAATGAGCAGTTCTTC.

This clonotype was picked up many times. The chain combines TRBV28 with TRBJ2-7; no clear D. V was cut by 3 bases and J by 0 bases, with 9 bases left in between. Germline CDR1 reads MDHEN; CDR2 reads SYDVKM. CDR3 length: 14 amino acids. CDR3 in DNA: TGTGCCAGCAGTTTCCCCTACAGCTCCTACGAGCAGTACTTC. It translates to CASSFPYSSYEQYF.

The chain's CDR3 is CASSLALAGGPYNEQFF. The CDR3, as DNA: TGCGCCAGCAGCTTGGCACTAGCGGGAGGCCCATACAATGAGCAGTTCTTC. The V and J genes are TRBV5-1 and TRBJ2-1; 12 positions match TRBD2. V was pared by 0 bases and J by 4 bases, with 5 bases of the junction left unmatched. The germline V gene encodes CDR1 SGHRS and CDR2 YFSETQ. This CDR3 is built from 17 residues.